The rows below give T cell receptor beta chains drawn from one sample of a study of patients and donors after allogeneic stem cell transplantation. TCRdb passed the RT-PCR reads through MiXCR, listing each CDR3 protein once. The sample yields about 410,000 distinct CDR3 sequences, around 16% seen once. What was sequenced was blood, either unsorted or a sorted T cell fraction (not recorded which). These receptors were taken from a human donor who was either an allogeneic HSCT recipient or a stem cell or donor lymphocyte infusion donor (not recorded which). It is not recorded whose cells these are; they may come from a transplant donor. Each CDR3 is given with its conserved first and last residue. The D gene is left open where the match is weak. Size values are once, few and many counts, or a class for expanded clones, and some rows have none.

TRBD2,TRBJ2-1,TRBV7-6,NA,CASSKIAGDDNEQFF,TGTGCCAGCAGTAAGATAGCGGGAGACGACAATGAGCAGTTCTTC
NA,TRBJ2-2,TRBV6-1,few,CASSRALNGANTGELFF,TGTGCCAGCAGCCGGGCCCTTAACGGGGCGAACACCGGGGAGCTGTTTTTT
NA,TRBJ1-3,TRBV5-1,few,CASSSDRDAIYF,TGCGCCAGCAGCTCGGACAGAGACGCCATATATTTT
NA,TRBJ1-1,TRBV20-1,NA,CSARDWGPNTEAFF,TGCAGTGCTAGAGATTGGGGGCCGAACACTGAAGCTTTCTTT
NA,TRBJ1-6,TRBV6-1,NA,CASRTRGGSPLHF,TGTGCCAGCAGAACCCGGGGTGGATCACCCCTCCACTTT
NA,TRBJ1-1,TRBV7-2,NA,CASSLDSGWAEAFF,TGTGCCAGCAGCTTAGATTCGGGGTGGGCTGAAGCTTTCTTT
NA,TRBJ1-2,TRBV7-3,NA,CASSLGPGLGYTF,TGTGCCAGCAGCTTGGGCCCGGGGCTTGGCTACACCTTC
NA,TRBJ2-2,TRBV20-1,few,CSARWGGELFF,TGCAGTGCTAGATGGGGCGGGGAGCTGTTTTTT
TRBD2,TRBJ2-2,TRBV2,NA,CASSPTSANGELFF,TGTGCCAGCAGTCCTACTAGCGCTAACGGGGAGCTGTTTTTT
TRBD2,TRBJ2-1,TRBV15,many,CATSRREGLAQWEFF,TGTGCCACCAGCAGGCGAGAGGGACTAGCACAATGGGAGTTCTTC
NA,TRBJ1-4,TRBV5-5,NA,CASSFGGEKLFF,TGTGCCAGCAGCTTCGGGGGTGAAAAACTGTTTTTT
NA,TRBJ2-3,TRBV6-2/TRBV6-3,NA,CASSYWGPDTQYF,TGTGCCAGCAGTTACTGGGGGCCAGATACGCAGTATTTT
NA,TRBJ2-1,TRBV3-1,few,CASSQGGSPHEQFF,TGTGCCAGCAGCCAAGGGGGAAGCCCCCATGAGCAGTTCTTC
NA,TRBJ1-2,TRBV15,few,CATPGGGTPKYDGYTF,TGTGCCACCCCCGGCGGAGGTACGCCTAAGTATGATGGCTACACCTTC
NA,TRBJ2-7,TRBV25-1,NA,CASSDDRDPKFEQYF,TGTGCCAGCAGTGACGACCGGGACCCGAAGTTTGAGCAGTACTTC
TRBD2,TRBJ2-3,TRBV7-2,few,CASSLDGLDTDTQYF,TGTGCCAGCAGCTTAGACGGACTAGACACAGATACGCAGTATTTT
NA,TRBJ2-1,TRBV5-1,NA,CASSPRRVSYNEQFF,TGCGCCAGCAGCCCCCGTCGAGTCTCCTACAATGAGCAGTTCTTC
NA,TRBJ2-2,TRBV6-2/TRBV6-3,NA,CASSYRVLNTGELFF,TGTGCCAGCAGTTACCGGGTATTAAACACCGGGGAGCTGTTTTTT
NA,TRBJ2-2,TRBV27,many,CASSLSPNGAGELFF,TGTGCCAGCAGTTTATCTCCTAATGGTGCCGGGGAGCTGTTTTTT
NA,TRBJ1-1,TRBV24-1,many,CATSDPDLKQVVSTEAFF,TGTGCCACCAGTGATCCAGACCTTAAACAGGTTGTAAGCACTGAAGCTTTCTTT
TRBD2,TRBJ2-3,TRBV7-8,NA,CASSLWRVAGDTQYF,TGTGCCAGCAGCTTATGGAGGGTAGCGGGAGATACGCAGTATTTT
NA,TRBJ1-2,TRBV5-1,NA,CASSLWRVPNYGYTF,TGCGCCAGCAGCTTGTGGAGGGTCCCTAACTATGGCTACACCTTC
TRBD1,TRBJ1-1,TRBV30,NA,CACPGGGGYTEAFF,TGTGCCTGCCCAGGGGGGGGAGGTTACACTGAAGCTTTCTTT
NA,TRBJ2-7,TRBV7-6,NA,CASSRENEQYF,TGTGCCAGCAGTAGGGAAAACGAGCAGTACTTC
NA,TRBJ1-4,TRBV3-1,NA,CASSQSLQGGEKLFF,TGTGCCAGCAGCCAATCATTACAGGGTGGCGAAAAACTGTTTTTT
NA,TRBJ2-5,TRBV29-1,few,CSVVARGQETQYF,TGCAGCGTTGTGGCCAGGGGCCAAGAGACCCAGTACTTC
TRBD1,TRBJ1-1,TRBV12-3/TRBV12-4,NA,CASRPAGTVNTEAFF,TGTGCCAGCAGACCCGCCGGGACAGTGAACACTGAAGCTTTCTTT
NA,TRBJ1-3,TRBV5-1,many,CASSSRTGNTIYF,TGCGCCAGCAGCTCCCGGACTGGAAACACCATATATTTT
NA,TRBJ1-4,TRBV19,NA,CASSIAGKKNEKLFF,TGTGCCAGTAGTATAGCCGGGAAGAAGAATGAAAAACTGTTTTTT
TRBD2,TRBJ2-2,TRBV14,NA,CASSQVAGAGTGELFF,TGTGCCAGCAGCCAAGTTGCGGGAGCGGGGACCGGGGAGCTGTTTTTT
NA,TRBJ2-1,TRBV2,few,CASSEASAFSSYNEQFF,TGTGCCAGCAGTGAAGCCTCAGCGTTCAGCTCCTACAATGAGCAGTTCTTC
TRBD1,TRBJ2-5,TRBV19,NA,CASGGQGLGETQYF,TGTGCCAGTGGAGGACAGGGTTTAGGAGAGACCCAGTACTTC
NA,TRBJ2-4,TRBV6-5,NA,CASRAGENIQYF,TGTGCCAGCAGGGCAGGAGAGAACATTCAGTACTTC
TRBD1,TRBJ2-7,TRBV11-2,NA,CASSMGQPSSYEQYF,TGTGCCAGCAGCATGGGACAGCCTTCCTCCTACGAGCAGTACTTC
TRBD2,TRBJ2-1,TRBV5-5,NA,CASSPSRGAGGYNEQFF,TGTGCCAGCAGCCCCTCCCGGGGAGCGGGAGGTTACAATGAGCAGTTCTTC
NA,TRBJ1-1,TRBV7-3,NA,CASSLFSRGRAFF,TGTGCCAGCAGCTTATTCTCCAGGGGACGGGCTTTCTTT
NA,TRBJ2-5,TRBV10-3,NA,CAISDDSPGETQYF,TGTGCCATCAGTGATGACTCCCCAGGGGAGACCCAGTACTTC
NA,TRBJ1-1,TRBV5-1,NA,CASTAENTEAFF,TGCGCCAGCACGGCGGAGAACACTGAAGCTTTCTTT
TRBD1,TRBJ1-5,TRBV5-1,few,CASSQQGASNQPQHF,TGCGCCAGCAGCCAACAGGGGGCCAGCAATCAGCCCCAGCATTTT
NA,TRBJ2-2,TRBV4-1,few,CASSQAVWAANTGELFF,TGCGCCAGCAGCCAAGCGGTTTGGGCAGCGAACACCGGGGAGCTGTTTTTT
TRBD2,TRBJ2-1,TRBV29-1,few,CSVGGLAARLLNNEQFF,TGCAGCGTTGGGGGACTAGCGGCACGACTTTTAAATAATGAGCAGTTCTTC
NA,TRBJ1-5,TRBV2,many,CASSEDRPLHF,TGTGCCAGCAGTGAAGACCGCCCGTTGCATTTT
NA,TRBJ2-5,TRBV15,large,CATSPQGGGYGETQYF,TGTGCCACCAGCCCTCAAGGAGGGGGCTACGGAGAGACCCAGTACTTC
NA,TRBJ2-6,TRBV6-2/TRBV6-3,few,CASSRPGDSGANVLTF,TGTGCCAGCTCTCGGCCAGGGGACTCTGGGGCCAACGTCCTGACTTTC
TRBD2,TRBJ2-1,TRBV19,few,CASSSVQRGGDNEQFF,TGTGCCAGTAGTTCAGTACAGCGGGGGGGCGACAATGAGCAGTTCTTC
NA,TRBJ2-1,TRBV5-1,few,CASSQRGRDNEQFF,TGCGCCAGCAGCCAAAGGGGACGGGACAATGAGCAGTTCTTC
NA,TRBJ1-5,TRBV7-8,NA,CASSLRTKKDNQPQHF,TGTGCCAGCAGCTTACGTACGAAAAAAGACAATCAGCCCCAGCATTTT
NA,TRBJ1-2,TRBV9,few,CASSVAPRVRYGYTF,TGTGCCAGCAGCGTAGCCCCCAGGGTTCGCTATGGCTACACCTTC
TRBD1,TRBJ2-2,TRBV20-1,NA,CSARDRDRVDTGELFF,TGCAGTGCTAGAGATCGAGACAGGGTGGACACCGGGGAGCTGTTTTTT
TRBD1,TRBJ1-6,TRBV5-5,NA,CASSWRQGGSPLHF,TGTGCCAGCAGCTGGAGACAGGGAGGTTCACCCCTCCACTTT